The T cell receptor (beta chain) described here comes from a study of PD-L1 blockade in urothelial cancer. Sequenced by immunoSEQ multiplex PCR; TCRdb stores in-frame clones only, minus some. This table has more than 35,000 clones, about four fifths appearing once. This CDR3 spans 17 amino acids. J gave up 7 bases and V 3 bases, and 14 bases lay outside the gene matches. The germline CDR1 and CDR2 sequences are LNHDA and SQIVND (reference sequence). Specified time point: peripheral blood 6 weeks after treatment start. This sequence was found in a man between 60 and 75 years old with urothelial cancer. This material consisted of PBMCs, taken around atezolizumab (anti-PD-L1) treatment. The rearrangement uses TRBV19 and TRBJ2-1, with 8 bases that match TRBD2. The CDR3 loop reads CASSIFGAGEAGNEQFF. The CDR3 region has the DNA TGTGCCAGTAGTATTTTTGGAGCGGGAGAAGCAGGGAATGAGCAGTTCTTC. Full variable domain (rest looked up from reference TRBV19 and TRBJ2-1): DGGITQSPKYLFRKEGQNVTLSCEQNLNHDAMYWYRQDPGQGLRLIYYSQIVNDFQKGDIAEGYSVSREKKESFPLTVTSAQKNPTAFYLCASSIFGAGEAGNEQFFGPGTRLTVL.